The next 25 T cell receptor beta chains were all read from a single sample in a study of control samples from healthy donors and cancer patients. This table comes from immunoSEQ multiplex PCR, and its TCRdb copy is limited to in-frame clones, with some not included. Of some 96,000 clones in the sample, roughly 87% were seen once. Sequencing input: blood. The receptor source for this set is a woman aged 45-60 years in good health.

The chain links TRBV7-9 to TRBJ2-7; 10 nucleotides align to TRBD1. There are 12 residues in the CDR3. V gave up 11 bases and J gave up 3 bases; unmatched junction bases: 4. Germline V gene lookup returns CDR1 SEHNR and CDR2 FQNEAQ (reference sequence). The DNA for the CDR3 is TGTGCCCTGGGGACAGGGGTCTACGAGCAGTACTTC. Its protein product is CALGTGVYEQYF. Full variable domain (outside the CDR3, taken from reference TRBV7-9 and TRBJ2-7): DTGVSQNPRHKITKRGQNVTFRCDPISEHNRLYWYRQTLGQGPEFLTYFQNEAQLEKSRLLSDRFSAERPKGSFSTLEIQRTEQGDSAMYLCALGTGVYEQYFGPGTRLTVT.

The chain joins TRBV15 to TRBJ2-1; 11 nucleotides agree with TRBD2. Germline V gene lookup returns CDR1 LNHNV and CDR2 YYDKDF (reference sequence). CDR3 length: 17 amino acids. V lost 0 bases and J lost 6; bases outside the gene matches: 7. This CDR3 is CATSRDPATSGINEQFF. The CDR3 nucleotides read TGTGCCACCAGCAGAGATCCGGCGACTAGCGGGATCAATGAGCAGTTCTTC.

This sequence joins TRBV18 and TRBJ1-2; D gene ambiguous. Germline-derived CDR1 and CDR2 are KGHSH and LQKENI. The V end was cut by 3 bases, the J end by 1 base, with 0 bases between. This CDR3 comprises 11 residues. The CDR3 reads CASSPNYGYTF. In nucleotides, the CDR3 is TGTGCCAGCTCACCTAACTATGGCTACACCTTC.

V usage is TRBV5-1 and J usage is TRBJ1-6; no reliable D call. The CDR3 is made up of 14 amino acids. Germline V gene sequence: CDR1 SGHRS, CDR2 YFSETQ. V lost 0 bases and J 11 bases, leaving 12 bases between the germline ends. CDR3 residues: CASSLVGSDPPLHF. In DNA, the CDR3 is TGCGCCAGCAGCTTGGTAGGGTCAGATCCACCCCTCCACTTT. The full variable domain, completed using reference TRBV5-1 and TRBJ1-6, is KAGVTQTPRYLIKTRGQQVTLSCSPISGHRSVSWYQQTPGQGLQFLFEYFSETQRNKGNFPGRFSGRQFSNSRSEMNVSTLELGDSALYLCASSLVGSDPPLHFGNGTRLTVT.

The CDR3 protein is CASSDSSGHDTQYF. CDR3 sequence (DNA): TGTGCCAGCAGTGACTCGTCTGGGCACGACACGCAGTATTTT. The chain is built from TRBV6-4 and TRBJ2-3, with D hard to call. V was shortened by 0 bases and J by 9 bases, with 13 bases between the two germline ends. The length of the CDR3 is 14 residues. Germline assignment: CDR1 MRHNA and CDR2 SNTAGT.

The chain joins TRBV6-2 or TRBV6-3 to TRBJ1-5, with 9 nucleotides matching TRBD1. The V gene's germline CDR1 is MNHEY and CDR2 SVGEGT. Losses at the gene ends were 4 bases for V and 4 bases for J; bases not matched to a gene: 11. This CDR3 has 17 residues. The CDR3 protein is CASSLGRDRDINQPQHF. In nucleotides, the CDR3 is TGTGCCAGCAGTTTGGGCCGGGACAGGGATATAAATCAGCCCCAGCATTTT.

This clone was observed a few times. The gene calls are TRBV24-1 and TRBJ2-3; D might be TRBD2 (5 bases). Trimming took 1 base from V and 2 from J, leaving 12 bases between them. Germline assignment: CDR1 KGHDR and CDR2 SFDVKD. This CDR3 comprises 16 residues. DNA for the CDR3: TGTGCCACCAGTGATTTCGGGGTTACGCCCACAGATACGCAGTATTTT. This sequence encodes CATSDFGVTPTDTQYF.

The chain uses TRBV15 and TRBJ2-3, with a weak D call TRBD1 (5 bases). V lost 1 base and J 0 bases, leaving 11 bases between the germline ends. The CDR3 runs 16 residues. CDR1 is LNHNV and CDR2 is YYDKDF in the germline V gene (reference sequence). The CDR3 sequence is CATSRAGRASTDTQYF. CDR3 coding DNA: TGTGCCACCAGCAGAGCGGGCAGGGCAAGCACAGATACGCAGTATTTT. Complete variable domain (other parts from reference TRBV15 and TRBJ2-3): DAMVIQNPRYQVTQFGKPVTLSCSQTLNHNVMYWYQQKSSQAPKLLFHYYDKDFNNEADTPDNFQSRRPNTSFCFLDIRSPGLGDTAMYLCATSRAGRASTDTQYFGPGTRLTVL.

This chain links TRBV7-3 with TRBJ2-1, with TRBD2 matching 7 bases. The germline V gene has CDR1 SGHTA and CDR2 FQGTGA. The CDR3 contains 14 residues. The J segment lost 7 bases and the V segment lost 3 bases, leaving 6 bases of the junction unmatched. The CDR3 nucleotides read TGTGCCAGCAGCTTGGCGGGAGTTATGAATGAGCAGTTCTTC. Translating gives CASSLAGVMNEQFF.

V gene TRBV10-3 combines with J gene TRBJ2-7; weak D call: TRBD2 (6 bases). Germline V CDR1 and CDR2: ENHRY, SYGVKD. V gave up 6 bases and J gave up 2 bases, with 11 bases separating them. This CDR3 has 13 amino acids. CDR3 DNA: TGTGCCATCAGCGGGACTCCCACCTACGAGCAGTACTTC. Amino acids: CAISGTPTYEQYF.

The sample holds one count of this clone. V gene TRBV11-2 combines with J gene TRBJ1-1; D gene unclear. V dropped 0 bases and J dropped 5 bases, with 13 bases sitting between them. CDR1 is SGHAT and CDR2 is FQNNGV in the germline V gene. This CDR3 is built from 15 residues. CDR3 DNA: TGTGCCAGCAGCTTAGAAGCAGCCCTTGGAACTGAAGCTTTCTTT. It encodes CASSLEAALGTEAFF.

The CDR3 bases are TGTGCCAGCAGCTTAGCGCTCGGGGTCGTGGGAAACACCATATATTTT. Protein: CASSLALGVVGNTIYF. V is TRBV7-2 and J is TRBJ1-3; D gene uncertain. Per germline, CDR1 SGHTA and CDR2 FQGNSA. V lost 0 bases, J lost 4 bases, and 13 bases lay in between. The CDR3 is made up of 16 amino acids. Looking up the rest from reference TRBV7-2 and TRBJ1-3 gives the full variable domain: GAGVSQSPSNKVTEKGKDVELRCDPISGHTALYWYRQSLGQGLEFLIYFQGNSAPDKSGLPSDRFSAERTGGSVSTLTIQRTQQEDSAVYLCASSLALGVVGNTIYFGEGSWLTVV.

The V gene is TRBV24-1, the J gene TRBJ2-5, with TRBD2 matching 12 bases. The CDR3 loop spans 17 amino acids. Losses at the gene ends were 9 bases for V and 0 bases for J; bases not matched to a gene: 10. Germline V gene data show CDR1 as KGHDR and CDR2 as SFDVKD. Here the CDR3 reads CATGSLSSGGDQETQYF. The DNA for the CDR3 is TGTGCCACCGGCAGCTTATCTAGCGGGGGGGACCAAGAGACCCAGTACTTC.

The chain couples TRBV4-3 to TRBJ1-4; no clear D gene. The length of the CDR3 is 15 residues. Per germline, CDR1 LGHNA and CDR2 YSLEER. The V end was cut by 0 bases, the J end by 1 base, with 6 bases between. CDR3 sequence (DNA): TGCGCCAGCAGCCAAGATCGAGGAACTAATGAAAAACTGTTTTTT. This translates into CASSQDRGTNEKLFF.

The rearrangement joins TRBV30 to TRBJ1-1; D is undetermined. CDR1 is GTSNPN and CDR2 is SVGIG in the germline V gene (reference sequence). This CDR3 region has 13 residues. With 8 bases removed from V and 0 bases from J, the gap between germline ends came to 13 bases. Here the CDR3 reads CARLRLMNTEAFF. The DNA of the CDR3 is TGTGCCCGACTAAGGCTAATGAACACTGAAGCTTTCTTT.

The rearrangement joins TRBV18 to TRBJ2-7; a weak D match, TRBD1 (6 bases). Trimming left V 2 bases short and J 2 bases short, with 10 bases between. Germline V CDR1 and CDR2: KGHSH, LQKENI. The CDR3 covers 14 residues. The CDR3 protein is CASSPGTNTYEQYF. For the CDR3, the DNA is TGTGCCAGCTCACCAGGGACAAATACCTACGAGCAGTACTTC.

This chain links TRBV6-1 with TRBJ2-5; D is unresolved. CDR3 length: 13 residues. In germline, CDR1 is MNHNS, CDR2 SASEGT. Trimming took off 3 bases at V and 5 bases at J, with 10 bases between the two ends. The CDR3 DNA follows: TGTGCCAGCAGTGAGTACCAAGGGGAGACCCAGTACTTC. Residues: CASSEYQGETQYF.

The rearrangement joins TRBV24-1 to TRBJ1-2, with a tentative D call TRBD1 (5 bases). The CDR3 sequence is 12 residues long. The germline gives CDR1 KGHDR, CDR2 SFDVKD. Trimming pared 1 base from V and 13 bases from J, leaving 12 bases between. The CDR3 DNA sequence: TGTGCCACCAGTGATTTTTCCGGGGACTGCACCTTC. Encoded protein: CATSDFSGDCTF.

This chain uses TRBV18 with TRBJ2-5; D remains ambiguous. Germline V gene sequence: CDR1 KGHSH, CDR2 LQKENI. CDR3 length: 12 residues. Trimming left V 2 bases short and J 3 bases short, with 4 bases between. DNA for the CDR3: TGTGCCAGCTCACCAAGCAAAGAGACCCAGTACTTC. Protein: CASSPSKETQYF. The full variable domain, its missing parts supplied by reference TRBV18 and TRBJ2-5, is NAGVMQNPRHLVRRRGQEARLRCSPMKGHSHVYWYRQLPEEGLKFMVYLQKENIIDESGMPKERFSAEFPKEGPSILRIQQVVRGDSAAYFCASSPSKETQYFGPGTRLLVL.

This rearrangement joins TRBV29-1 to TRBJ2-1; TRBD1 might be the D (5 bases). This CDR3 region has 13 residues. V lost 4 bases to trimming and J lost 4 bases, with 11 bases between them. Germline CDR1 reads SQVTM; CDR2 reads ANQGSEA. CDR3 coding DNA: TGCAGCGTTGTCCAGGGTTCTTACAATGAGCAGTTCTTC. It codes for CSVVQGSYNEQFF.

The chain uses TRBV12-5 and TRBJ1-1, with D possibly matching TRBD1 (6 bases). Germline loops: CDR1 LGHNT, CDR2 FRNRAP. The CDR3 totals 14 residues. The V and J ends lost 2 bases and 3 bases respectively, with 10 bases between them. The DNA for the CDR3 is TGTGCTAGTGGTTTGTGGACAGCCCACACTGAAGCTTTCTTT. Translation: CASGLWTAHTEAFF. Variable domain in full (rest from reference TRBV12-5 and TRBJ1-1): DARVTQTPRHKVTEMGQEVTMRCQPILGHNTVFWYRQTMMQGLELLAYFRNRAPLDDSGMPKDRFSAEMPDATLATLKIQPSEPRDSAVYFCASGLWTAHTEAFFGQGTRLTVV.

This rearrangement joins TRBV27 to TRBJ2-7; perhaps TRBD1 as D (5 bases). The CDR3 runs to 15 residues. CDR1 is MNHEY and CDR2 is SMNVEV in the germline V gene (reference sequence). Trimming took off 4 bases at V and 3 bases at J, with 16 bases between the two ends. The CDR3 DNA sequence: TGTGCCAGCAGTTCCCCAGTCCAGGGTAACTACGAGCAGTACTTC. Translating it yields CASSSPVQGNYEQYF.

The V gene is TRBV6-2 or TRBV6-3, the J gene TRBJ1-2; 9 nucleotides align to TRBD1. Germline lookup yields CDR1 MNHEY and CDR2 SVGEGT. V was clipped by 5 bases and J by 3 bases; unmatched bases: 4. CDR3 size: 14 residues. The CDR3 coding sequence is TGTGCCAGCAGTCACAGGGGGCAAGACTATGGCTACACCTTC. Translated: CASSHRGQDYGYTF.

This chain links TRBV5-5 with TRBJ2-2; possible D gene TRBD1, 5 bases. CDR1 is SGHKS, CDR2 YYEKEE, per germline (reference sequence). The CDR3 has 15 amino acids. Trimming cost V 1 base and J 0 bases, with 7 bases left between them. This CDR3 is CASSLWTTNTGELFF. CDR3 coding DNA: TGTGCCAGCAGCTTGTGGACAACGAACACCGGGGAGCTGTTTTTT.

The rearrangement joins TRBV2 to TRBJ2-5; D gene uncertain. This CDR3 has 11 residues. Per germline, CDR1 SNHLY and CDR2 FYNNEI. V lost 10 bases, J lost 0 bases, and 6 bases lay in between. Written as DNA, the CDR3 is TGTGCCACAACGTACCAAGAGACCCAGTACTTC. Encoded protein: CATTYQETQYF.